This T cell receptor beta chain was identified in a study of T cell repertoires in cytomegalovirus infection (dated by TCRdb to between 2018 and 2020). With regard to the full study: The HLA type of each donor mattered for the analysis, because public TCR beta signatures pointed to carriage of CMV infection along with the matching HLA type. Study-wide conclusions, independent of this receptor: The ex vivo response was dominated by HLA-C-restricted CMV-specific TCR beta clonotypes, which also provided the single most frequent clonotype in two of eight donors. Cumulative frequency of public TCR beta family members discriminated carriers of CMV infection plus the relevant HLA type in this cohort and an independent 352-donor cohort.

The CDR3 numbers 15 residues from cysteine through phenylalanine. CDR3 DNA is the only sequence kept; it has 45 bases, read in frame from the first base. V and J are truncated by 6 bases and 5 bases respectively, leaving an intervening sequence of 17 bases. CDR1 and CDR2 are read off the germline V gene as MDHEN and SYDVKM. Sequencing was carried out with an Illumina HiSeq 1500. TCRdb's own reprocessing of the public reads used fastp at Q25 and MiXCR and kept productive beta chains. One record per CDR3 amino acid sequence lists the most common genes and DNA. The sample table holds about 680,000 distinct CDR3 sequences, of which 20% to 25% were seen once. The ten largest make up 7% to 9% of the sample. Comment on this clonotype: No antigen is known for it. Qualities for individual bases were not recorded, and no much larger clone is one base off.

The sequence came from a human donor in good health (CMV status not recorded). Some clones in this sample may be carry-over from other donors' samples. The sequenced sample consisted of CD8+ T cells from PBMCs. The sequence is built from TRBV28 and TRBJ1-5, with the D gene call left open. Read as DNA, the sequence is TGTGCCAGCAGACGAGTCGCCTGGAACGATCAGCCCCAGCATTTT. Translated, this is CASRRVAWNDQPQHF.